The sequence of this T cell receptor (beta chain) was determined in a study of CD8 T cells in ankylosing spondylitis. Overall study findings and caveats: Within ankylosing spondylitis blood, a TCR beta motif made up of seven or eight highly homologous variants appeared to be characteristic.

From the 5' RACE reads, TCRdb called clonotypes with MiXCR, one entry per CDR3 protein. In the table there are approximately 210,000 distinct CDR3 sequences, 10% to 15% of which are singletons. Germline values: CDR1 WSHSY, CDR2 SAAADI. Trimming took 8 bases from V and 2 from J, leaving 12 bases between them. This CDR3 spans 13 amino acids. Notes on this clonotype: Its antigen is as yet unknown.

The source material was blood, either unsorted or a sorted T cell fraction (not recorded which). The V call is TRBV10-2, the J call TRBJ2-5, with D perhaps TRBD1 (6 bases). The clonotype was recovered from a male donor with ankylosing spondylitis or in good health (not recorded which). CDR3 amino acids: CASEDRLQETQYF. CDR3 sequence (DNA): TGCGCCAGCGAAGACAGGCTGCAAGAGACCCAGTACTTC.